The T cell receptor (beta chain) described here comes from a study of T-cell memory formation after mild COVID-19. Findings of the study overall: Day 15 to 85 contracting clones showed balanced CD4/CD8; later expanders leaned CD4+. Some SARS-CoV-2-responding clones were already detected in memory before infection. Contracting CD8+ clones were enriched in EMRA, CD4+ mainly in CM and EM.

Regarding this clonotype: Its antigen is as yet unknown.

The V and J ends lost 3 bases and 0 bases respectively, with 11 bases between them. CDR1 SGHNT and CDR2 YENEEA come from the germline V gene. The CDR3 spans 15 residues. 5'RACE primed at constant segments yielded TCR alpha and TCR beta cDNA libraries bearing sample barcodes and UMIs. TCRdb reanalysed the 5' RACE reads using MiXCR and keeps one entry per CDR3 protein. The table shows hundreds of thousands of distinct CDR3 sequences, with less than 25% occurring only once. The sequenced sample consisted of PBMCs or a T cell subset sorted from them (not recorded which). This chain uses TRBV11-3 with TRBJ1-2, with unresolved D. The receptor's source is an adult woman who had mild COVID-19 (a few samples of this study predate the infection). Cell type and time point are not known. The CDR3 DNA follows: TGTGCCAGCAGCTTGAGCTCTGGGCCTAACTATGGCTACACCTTC. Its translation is CASSLSSGPNYGYTF. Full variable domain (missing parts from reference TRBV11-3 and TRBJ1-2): EAGVVQSPRYKIIEKKQPVAFWCNPISGHNTLYWYLQNLGQGPELLIRYENEEAVDDSQLPKDRFSAERLKGVDSTLKIQPAELGDSAVYLCASSLSSGPNYGYTFGSGTRLTVV.